This T cell receptor beta chain stems from a study of blood T cell repertoires in COVID-19. As for the study in general: The origin of the acute and convalescent COVID-19 samples was the United States, Italy and Spain.

TCRdb's table, derived via immunoSEQ multiplex PCR, lists solely in-frame clones and lacks some. This sample carries some 260,000 clones, around 88% of them seen once, and the ten largest clones take about 6.7%. There are 11 residues in the CDR3. Trimming left V 2 bases short and J 8 bases short, with 6 bases between. Germline-derived CDR1 and CDR2 are MNHEY and SVGAGI. This TCR derives from a woman aged 25-40 years with COVID-19, enrolled during active disease. V is TRBV6-5 and J is TRBJ1-1; weak D call: TRBD1 (6 bases). Sample: peripheral blood. CDR3 nucleotide sequence: TGTGCCAGCAGTTACGGGACAGAAGCTTTCTTT. This encodes CASSYGTEAFF.